Listed here are 2 T cell receptor beta chains from one sample, sequenced in a study of control samples from healthy donors and cancer patients. Some clones are missing from TCRdb's copy, which holds only in-frame ones; the method was immunoSEQ multiplex PCR. Its table lists about 200,000 clones. Sequenced: blood. All receptors derive from a woman in her 30s in good health.

The V call is TRBV9, the J call TRBJ1-6, with a weak D call TRBD1 (5 bases). CDR3 length equals 15 residues. Germline CDR1 reads SGDLS; CDR2 reads YYNGEE. Trimming left V 2 bases short and J 7 bases short, with 13 bases between. CDR3 residues: CASSVSPGLNSPLHF. The DNA of the CDR3 is TGTGCCAGCAGCGTCTCGCCAGGGTTGAATTCACCCCTCCACTTT.

The rearrangement uses TRBV2 and TRBJ1-2; D may be TRBD1 (6 bases). From germline, CDR1 is SNHLY and CDR2 FYNNEI. This CDR3 has 13 amino acids. V lost 6 bases and J lost 5, with 13 bases in between. CDR3 sequence reads: CASRTTGSYGYTF. CDR3 DNA sequence: TGTGCCAGCAGGACGACAGGTTCTTATGGCTACACCTTC.